This record concerns one TCR beta chain sequence. These data belong to a study of blood T cell repertoires in COVID-19. Study background: Sites across the United States, Italy and Spain contributed samples from acute and convalescent COVID-19.

In germline, CDR1 is MDHEN, CDR2 SYDVKM. The J segment lost 5 bases and the V segment lost 5 bases, leaving 5 bases of the junction unmatched. The CDR3 loop spans 14 amino acids. Assignments of participants to cohorts depended upon their own reported clinical history. Here immunoSEQ multiplex PCR was the method, and the copy in TCRdb shows in-frame clones only, minus some. The sample shows roughly 250,000 clones, 90% to 95% of them seen only once. This TCR came from a woman younger than 30 who had recovered from COVID-19. The sequenced sample was PBMCs or T cells enriched from blood (not recorded which). The V gene is TRBV28, the J gene TRBJ1-2, with 10 bases aligning to TRBD1. The CDR3 sequence: CASSQTGGAYGYTF. The CDR3, as DNA: TGTGCCAGCAGTCAGACAGGGGGCGCTTATGGCTACACCTTC.